One sample yielded the 13 T cell receptor beta chains listed below, sequenced in a study of T cell repertoires in cytomegalovirus infection (dated by TCRdb to between 2018 and 2021). Their recognized antigens are unknown. Reading the label with the study, this specimen's treatment or condition is: in vitro stimulation with specific CMV peptide epitopes to enrich CMV-specific T cells. The instrument given in TCRdb is Illumina HiSeq 1500. TCRdb trimmed public reads at Q25 via fastp, called clones via MiXCR and kept in-frame beta chains. Rows with one shared CDR3 protein collapse into an entry with the most common genes and DNA. The sample table contains around 140,000 distinct CDR3 sequences; only one count was recorded for 25% to 35% of them. Around half of the sample belongs to the ten largest clones. The material was CD8+ T cells from cultured PBMCs, obtained from culture after CMV antigen stimulation. These receptors originate from a human donor in good health (CMV status not recorded). Some clones in this sample may be carry-over from other donors' samples.

This clonotype was recorded a few times. The J gene is TRBJ2-1, the V gene TRBV5-6; the match to TRBD2 covers 7 bases. Germline values: CDR1 SGHDT, CDR2 YYEEEE. J lost 0 bases, V lost 6 bases, and 9 bases had no gene match. The CDR3 totals 16 residues. CDR3 residues: CASTSVGGSSYNEQFF. DNA of the CDR3: TGTGCCAGCACCTCCGTGGGCGGGAGCTCCTACAATGAGCAGTTCTTC.

The chain couples TRBV7-9 to TRBJ1-1, with a possible D match to TRBD1 (5 bases). CDR1 is SEHNR, CDR2 FQNEAQ, per germline (reference sequence). Trimming took 5 bases from V and 3 from J, leaving 16 bases between them. CDR3 size: 15 residues. The CDR3 nucleotides read TGTGCCAGCAGCCCCCCACGGGGGTGGGACACTGAAGCTTTCTTT. Translating it yields CASSPPRGWDTEAFF.

In its sample, this clonotype was seen a few times. The rearrangement links TRBV12-3 or TRBV12-4 to TRBJ1-1; 9 bases agree with TRBD1. V lost 7 bases to trimming and J lost 3 bases; unmatched junction nucleotides: 6. There are 14 residues in the CDR3. Written as DNA, the CDR3 is TGTGCCAGCACCCCGGGACAGGGTGACACTGAAGCTTTCTTT. It translates to CASTPGQGDTEAFF.

This clonotype has a handful of counts. This rearrangement joins TRBV28 to TRBJ1-1, with D maybe TRBD1 (6 bases). This CDR3 is built from 14 residues. The V gene lost 3 bases and the J gene lost 3 bases, with 11 bases spanning the gap. CDR1 is MDHEN and CDR2 is SYDVKM in the germline V gene. Here the CDR3 DNA reads TGTGCCAGCAGTTTTAGGGGGGGGTACACTGAAGCTTTCTTT. Its translation is CASSFRGGYTEAFF.

The chain has TRBV28 and TRBJ1-6; D might be TRBD1 (5 bases). Trimming shortened V by 3 bases and J by 4 bases, and 7 bases separated the two germline ends. The length of the CDR3 is 14 residues. Germline V CDR1 and CDR2: MDHEN, SYDVKM. For the CDR3, the DNA is TGTGCCAGCAGTTTGACAGCATATAATTCACCCCTCCACTTT. This sequence encodes CASSLTAYNSPLHF.

This rearrangement joins TRBV7-6 to TRBJ1-1, with 7 bases that match TRBD1. Trimming cost V 5 bases and J 2 bases; bases outside gene matches: 11. Germline CDR1 is SGHVS and CDR2 is FNYEAQ. The CDR3 spans 16 residues. The CDR3 DNA reads as TGTGCCAGCAGCCGATTTAGGGGAGGGGGCAACACTGAAGCTTTCTTT. Its protein product is CASSRFRGGGNTEAFF. The full variable domain, rest sourced from reference TRBV7-6 and TRBJ1-1, is GAGVSQSPRYKVTKRGQDVALRCDPISGHVSLYWYRQALGQGPEFLTYFNYEAQQDKSGLPNDRFSAERPEGSISTLTIQRTEQRDSAMYRCASSRFRGGGNTEAFFGQGTRLTVV.

This clonotype showed up many times. This chain connects TRBV27 to TRBJ2-1; 11 bases map to TRBD2. Germline V lookup: CDR1 MNHEY, CDR2 SMNVEV (reference sequence). This CDR3 has 14 residues. J gave up 5 bases and V 7 bases, and 4 bases lay outside the gene matches. As DNA, the CDR3 is TGTGCCAGCACTCCGGGACTAGCGGACAATGAGCAGTTCTTC. Amino acid sequence: CASTPGLADNEQFF.

This clonotype showed up many times. V is TRBV7-2 and J is TRBJ2-1; D gene ambiguous. Germline CDR1 is SGHTA and CDR2 is FQGNSA. Between the trimmed V and J ends, which lost 4 bases and 4 bases, there was a span of 11 bases. There are 14 residues in the CDR3. The CDR3: CASSSSGVYNEQFF. The CDR3 DNA reads TGTGCCAGCAGCTCCTCGGGTGTGTACAATGAGCAGTTCTTC.

The chain couples TRBV7-9 to TRBJ1-4; no definite D call. Trimming cost V 4 bases and J 8 bases, with 11 bases left between them. The CDR3 has 13 residues. Germline lookup yields CDR1 SEHNR and CDR2 FQNEAQ (reference sequence). Here the CDR3 DNA reads TGTGCCAGCAGCTCCGCTGGAGGAGAAAAACTGTTTTTT. Its translation is CASSSAGGEKLFF. Combining the CDR3 with reference TRBV7-9 and TRBJ1-4 gives the whole variable domain DTGVSQNPRHKITKRGQNVTFRCDPISEHNRLYWYRQTLGQGPEFLTYFQNEAQLEKSRLLSDRFSAERPKGSFSTLEIQRTEQGDSAMYLCASSSAGGEKLFFGSGTQLSVL.

This clonotype came up many times. The rearrangement joins TRBV6-1 to TRBJ1-1; D is uncertain. Germline assignment: CDR1 MNHNS and CDR2 SASEGT. This CDR3 spans 13 amino acids. V dropped 5 bases and J dropped 0 bases, with 7 bases sitting between them. This chain's CDR3 is CASSTVVNTEAFF. The CDR3 nucleotides are TGTGCCAGCAGTACAGTAGTGAACACTGAAGCTTTCTTT.

Ten or more counts support this clonotype. This sequence joins TRBV7-8 and TRBJ1-2; 8 nucleotides align to TRBD1. Germline trimming cut 0 bases from V and 5 bases from J; bases unmatched to any gene: 2. The CDR3 runs to 14 residues. In germline, CDR1 is SGHVS, CDR2 FQNEAQ. The CDR3 region is CASSLATGGYGYTF. DNA of the CDR3: TGTGCCAGCAGCTTAGCTACAGGGGGTTATGGCTACACCTTC.

This chain connects TRBV5-4 to TRBJ2-2; 7 bases are shared with TRBD2. The CDR3 has 14 amino acids. Trimming cost V 7 bases and J 4 bases; bases outside gene matches: 7. Germline CDR1 and CDR2: SGHNT and YYREEE (reference sequence). DNA for the CDR3: TGTGCCAGCTACGGGGGGTTGGGCACCGGGGAGCTGTTTTTT. Translating it yields CASYGGLGTGELFF.

The chain employs TRBV20-1 and TRBJ2-1; 10 bases line up with TRBD2. The V gene end was trimmed by 1 base and the J gene end by 8 bases; junction bases not matched to a gene: 14. The CDR3 consists of 17 residues. Germline CDR1 and CDR2: DFQATT and SNEGSKA (reference sequence). The CDR3 reads CSARAPQAGGLIDEQFF. The CDR3 DNA sequence: TGCAGTGCTAGAGCCCCCCAAGCGGGGGGGCTTATCGATGAGCAGTTCTTC.